Described below is a single TCR beta chain sequence and its context. Its antigen is not known. This sample is drawn from a study of PD-1 blockade in classical Hodgkin lymphoma. Study-level findings and limits: Lower baseline TCR diversity was reported for newly diagnosed patients than for healthy donors. The CD4+ diversity rise by C4D1 was clearest in complete responders.

After autologous stem cell transplantation all patients relapsed, and prior brentuximab vedotin exposure differed between cohorts. The V gene lost 0 bases and the J gene lost 1 base, with 11 bases spanning the gap. Germline V gene sequence: CDR1 SGHRS, CDR2 YFSETQ. This CDR3 is built from 16 residues. Data came from immunoSEQ multiplex PCR; TCRdb stores just in-frame clones and leaves some out. The sample gives approximately 70,000 clones, roughly 91% of which show up once; approximately 8.1% is in the top ten. Sequencing used peripheral blood mononuclear cells (PBMCs), obtained at baseline. V and J are TRBV5-1 and TRBJ1-5; TRBD1 might be the D (6 bases). The sequence derives from a human donor with classical Hodgkin lymphoma. CDR3 sequence: CASSLDPGTSNQPQHF. In DNA, the CDR3 is TGCGCCAGCAGCTTGGACCCCGGGACAAGCAATCAGCCCCAGCATTTT.